Listed here are 28 T cell receptor beta chains from one sample, sequenced in a study of T cell responses to AZD1222 COVID-19 vaccine. Clones were read by immunoSEQ multiplex PCR, and TCRdb kept only the in-frame ones, dropping some. The sample yields some 110,000 clones, 70% to 90% seen once. This specimen consisted of peripheral blood, obtained on day 0 of MenACWY control vaccination. These receptor sequences come from an adult in good health.

The CDR3 coding sequence is TGTGCCAGCAGCTCCCTCGCATCAATACAGCCAGCTACTAACACTGAAGCTTTCTTT. It encodes CASSSLASIQPATNTEAFF. The V call is TRBV7-6, the J call TRBJ1-1; D is uncertain. Trimming stripped 4 bases from V and 2 bases from J, with 26 bases between. This CDR3 spans 19 amino acids. Germline V CDR1 and CDR2: SGHVS, FNYEAQ.

In the case of this clone: In the same sample, other DNA sequences code for this CDR3. The chain uses TRBV30 and TRBJ1-6; D remains ambiguous. Trimming took 1 base from V and 3 from J, leaving 10 bases between them. This CDR3 is 15 amino acids long. Germline CDR1 and CDR2: GTSNPN and SVGIG (reference sequence). The DNA for the CDR3 is TGTGCCTGGAGTGGACGAACCCGCTATAATTCACCCCTCCACTTT. This sequence encodes CAWSGRTRYNSPLHF.

The CDR3 reads CASSSLAGGSYEQYF. CDR3 sequence (DNA): TGTGCCAGTAGTTCCTTAGCGGGGGGCTCCTACGAGCAGTACTTC. This rearrangement joins TRBV19 to TRBJ2-7; 10 nucleotides match TRBD2. Germline CDR1 reads LNHDA; CDR2 reads SQIVND (reference sequence). The CDR3 length is 15 residues. The V gene end was trimmed by 5 bases and the J gene end by 0 bases; junction bases not matched to a gene: 4.

The chain couples TRBV7-8 to TRBJ1-2; D not certain. Trimming shortened V by 5 bases and J by 4 bases, and 23 bases separated the two germline ends. Looked up from germline, CDR1 is SGHVS and CDR2 is FQNEAQ. This CDR3 contains 17 residues. The chain's CDR3 is CASSPRRGDRGSYGYTF. CDR3 in DNA: TGTGCCAGCAGCCCCCGCCGGGGTGATCGTGGAAGCTATGGCTACACCTTC. Together with reference TRBV7-8 and TRBJ1-2, the CDR3 gives the full variable domain: GAGVSQSPRYKVAKRGQDVALRCDPISGHVSLFWYQQALGQGPEFLTYFQNEAQLDKSGLPSDRFFAERPEGSVSTLKIQRTQQEDSAVYLCASSPRRGDRGSYGYTFGSGTRLTVV.

This sequence joins TRBV24-1 and TRBJ2-3, with D possibly matching TRBD2 (5 bases). The germline CDR1 and CDR2 sequences are KGHDR and SFDVKD. There are 16 residues in the CDR3. Between the trimmed V and J ends, which lost 1 base and 0 bases, there was a span of 10 bases. The CDR3 loop is CATSDFEGWSTDTQYF. The CDR3 DNA sequence: TGTGCCACCAGTGATTTCGAGGGTTGGAGCACAGATACGCAGTATTTT.

The chain links TRBV2 to TRBJ1-5; D is unclear. V lost 3 bases to trimming and J lost 7 bases, with 10 bases between them. Germline V gene lookup returns CDR1 SNHLY and CDR2 FYNNEI. The CDR3 covers 13 residues. DNA of the CDR3: TGTGCCAGCAGTGAGGGCAGTGCACAGCCCCAGCATTTT. Encoded protein: CASSEGSAQPQHF.

The chain carries TRBV19 and TRBJ1-5; TRBD1 agrees at 7 bases. The germline V gene has CDR1 LNHDA and CDR2 SQIVND (reference sequence). Trimming cost V 7 bases and J 7 bases; bases outside gene matches: 13. This CDR3 comprises 15 residues. CDR3 in amino acids: CASTDPTGVVQPQHF. The CDR3 DNA is TGTGCCAGTACCGACCCCACAGGGGTAGTACAGCCCCAGCATTTT.

The chain uses TRBV7-2 and TRBJ1-6, with D maybe TRBD1 (5 bases). Trimming removed 1 base at V and 10 bases at J, with 11 bases between. Germline values: CDR1 SGHTA, CDR2 FQGNSA. This CDR3 contains 14 residues. The CDR3: CASSLVRVGSPLHF. CDR3 sequence (DNA): TGTGCCAGCAGCTTAGTCAGGGTGGGATCACCCCTCCACTTT.

V and J are TRBV4-3 and TRBJ1-4, with TRBD1 matching 8 bases. Per germline, CDR1 LGHNA and CDR2 YSLEER. This CDR3 is 15 amino acids long. Losses at the gene ends were 4 bases for V and 9 bases for J; bases not matched to a gene: 10. In DNA form, the CDR3 reads TGCGCCAGCAGCCCCGCCCAGGGGGCGCAGAAAAAACTGTTTTTT. It is translated as CASSPAQGAQKKLFF.

This clone has only one observation. This sequence joins TRBV10-3 and TRBJ1-1, with D tentatively TRBD1 (6 bases). Between the trimmed V and J ends, which lost 7 bases and 3 bases, there was a span of 12 bases. Germline CDR1 reads ENHRY; CDR2 reads SYGVKD. This CDR3 comprises 13 residues. This CDR3 reads CAIKGGRDTEAFF. As DNA, the CDR3 is TGTGCCATCAAAGGGGGGAGGGACACTGAAGCTTTCTTT.

The chain uses TRBV5-6 and TRBJ1-1, with 8 positions matching TRBD1. The CDR3 runs to 15 residues. Germline V gene lookup returns CDR1 SGHDT and CDR2 YYEEEE. V trimming: 5 bases; J trimming: 1 base; junction bases outside the gene matches: 7. The CDR3 region has the DNA TGTGCCAGCAGGACCGGACAGGGAGCGAACACTGAAGCTTTCTTT. Residues: CASRTGQGANTEAFF.

The genes are TRBV19 and TRBJ1-2; D is unresolved. The V gene's germline CDR1 is LNHDA and CDR2 SQIVND (reference sequence). Trimming took 10 bases from V and 4 from J, leaving 16 bases between them. The length of the CDR3 is 13 residues. This CDR3 reads CATKEGSGYGYTF. The DNA of the CDR3 is TGTGCCACCAAGGAGGGATCCGGCTATGGCTACACCTTC.

This sequence joins TRBV19 and TRBJ1-2; possible D gene TRBD1, 6 bases. Germline V gives CDR1 LNHDA, CDR2 SQIVND (reference sequence). Trimming took 9 bases from V and 4 from J, leaving 12 bases between them. This CDR3 comprises 12 residues. The DNA of the CDR3 is TGTGCCAGCCGTGGGGGCCTCTATGGCTACACCTTC. This gives the protein CASRGGLYGYTF.

The rearrangement joins TRBV27 to TRBJ1-2, with D unclear. The V gene's germline CDR1 is MNHEY and CDR2 SMNVEV (reference sequence). This CDR3 is built from 12 residues. The CDR3 reads CVSSRGSGGYTF. The DNA of the CDR3 is TGTGTTTCGTCCCGAGGCTCGGGAGGCTACACCTTC.

This clone was seen a few times. The CDR3 bases are TGTGCTAGTGGTTTGAGAGGGCCAGGCAATGAGCAGTTCTTC. As protein: CASGLRGPGNEQFF. The rearrangement links TRBV12-5 to TRBJ2-1; weak D call: TRBD2 (5 bases). This CDR3 comprises 14 residues. The V end was cut by 2 bases, the J end by 6 bases, with 11 bases between. Germline V gene sequence: CDR1 LGHNT, CDR2 FRNRAP. Full variable domain (outside the CDR3, taken from reference TRBV12-5 and TRBJ2-1): DARVTQTPRHKVTEMGQEVTMRCQPILGHNTVFWYRQTMMQGLELLAYFRNRAPLDDSGMPKDRFSAEMPDATLATLKIQPSEPRDSAVYFCASGLRGPGNEQFFGPGTRLTVL.

This clone was observed a few times. The chain recombines TRBV27 with TRBJ1-5; maybe TRBD1 (6 bases). Trimming left V 8 bases short and J 7 bases short, with 18 bases between. CDR3 length: 14 residues. Germline V gene lookup returns CDR1 MNHEY and CDR2 SMNVEV (reference sequence). CDR3 DNA sequence: TGTGCCAGCGCCATGAGGGGGTTCGGGCAGCCCCAGCATTTT. Its translation is CASAMRGFGQPQHF.

The gene calls are TRBV11-3 and TRBJ2-5, with 12 bases matching TRBD1. Trimming removed 3 bases from V and 5 bases from J; junction bases left unmatched: 7. The length of the CDR3 is 16 residues. Germline assignment: CDR1 SGHNT and CDR2 YENEEA. CDR3 sequence (DNA): TGTGCCAGCAGCTTGGGACAGGGGGCCTCTGAGGAGACCCAGTACTTC. Its protein product is CASSLGQGASEETQYF.

This sequence joins TRBV6-6 and TRBJ2-5, with 10 positions matching TRBD2. There are 16 residues in the CDR3. The ends lost 5 bases at V and 4 bases at J; junction bases unmatched: 10. The germline gives CDR1 MNHNY, CDR2 SVGAGI (reference sequence). CDR3 protein: CASSTSSGGAGETQYF. The CDR3 DNA is TGTGCCAGCAGTACATCCAGCGGGGGGGCCGGAGAGACCCAGTACTTC.

V usage is TRBV3-1 (or the pseudogene TRBV3-2) and J usage is TRBJ2-1, with D perhaps matching TRBD2 (6 bases). The CDR3 spans 14 residues. CDR1 is LGHDT, CDR2 YNNKEL, per germline (reference sequence). The V end lost 2 bases, the J end lost 12 bases, and 17 bases lay between the germline ends. The CDR3 region is CASSQKGLGLGQFF. The CDR3 nucleotides read TGTGCCAGCAGCCAAAAGGGACTCGGGTTGGGGCAGTTCTTC.

The V and J genes are TRBV6-5 and TRBJ1-3, with 8 bases lining up with TRBD1. Trimming cost V 6 bases and J 0 bases; bases outside gene matches: 1. Germline assignment: CDR1 MNHEY and CDR2 SVGAGI. The CDR3 loop spans 14 amino acids. CDR3 nucleotides: TGTGCCAGCAGGGGGACAGGCTCTGGAAACACCATATATTTT. It yields the protein CASRGTGSGNTIYF.

This rearrangement joins TRBV2 to TRBJ2-3; D assignment may be TRBD1 or TRBD2 (5 bases each). Germline loops: CDR1 SNHLY, CDR2 FYNNEI. V was trimmed by 7 bases and J by 3 bases, leaving 14 bases between them. This CDR3 region has 14 residues. As DNA, the CDR3 is TGTGCCAGCATTCGGGACGCCAATACAGATACGCAGTATTTT. Encoded protein: CASIRDANTDTQYF. The full variable domain, rest sourced from reference TRBV2 and TRBJ2-3, is EPEVTQTPSHQVTQMGQEVILRCVPISNHLYFYWYRQILGQKVEFLVSFYNNEISEKSEIFDDQFSVERPDGSNFTLKIRSTKLEDSAMYFCASIRDANTDTQYFGPGTRLTVL.

This chain uses TRBV18 with TRBJ1-4, with unresolved D. The CDR3 consists of 15 residues. Germline CDR1 is KGHSH and CDR2 is LQKENI. V lost 2 bases to trimming and J lost 5 bases, with 12 bases between them. This chain's CDR3 is CASSPSRGINEKLFF. CDR3 in DNA: TGTGCCAGCTCACCATCCCGGGGAATCAATGAAAAACTGTTTTTT.

This rearrangement joins TRBV30 to TRBJ2-3; the match to TRBD2 covers 9 bases. Germline trimming cut 3 bases from V and 3 bases from J; bases unmatched to any gene: 1. The CDR3 spans 13 residues. Germline loops: CDR1 GTSNPN, CDR2 SVGIG (reference sequence). Here the CDR3 reads CAWRLAGTDTQYF. Here the CDR3 DNA reads TGTGCCTGGAGGCTAGCGGGGACAGATACGCAGTATTTT. The variable domain in full, with the rest retrieved from reference TRBV30 and TRBJ2-3, is SQTIHQWPATLVQPVGSPLSLECTVEGTSNPNLYWYRQAAGRGLQLLFYSVGIGQISSEVPQNLSASRPQDRQFILSSKKLLLSDSGFYLCAWRLAGTDTQYFGPGTRLTVL.

CDR3 DNA sequence: TGTGCCAGCAGTGATTCCCTCTCACAGGGAATGAACACTGAAGCTTTCTTT. It encodes CASSDSLSQGMNTEAFF. This rearrangement joins TRBV6-1 to TRBJ1-1; D might be TRBD1 (6 bases). The CDR3 sequence is 17 residues long. Trimming took off 3 bases at V and 0 bases at J, with 17 bases between the two ends. Germline CDR1 reads MNHNS; CDR2 reads SASEGT.

The V and J genes are TRBV5-6 and TRBJ2-5; D might be TRBD1 or TRBD2, each matching 5 bases. V was pared by 4 bases and J by 3 bases, with 19 bases between. Germline lookup yields CDR1 SGHDT and CDR2 YYEEEE. The CDR3 runs to 16 residues. The CDR3 nucleotides are TGTGCCAGCAGCGAAAATGCCGGGACGTTTAAAGAGACCCAGTACTTC. Amino acids: CASSENAGTFKETQYF.

The gene calls are TRBV12-3 or TRBV12-4 and TRBJ2-7; D is ambiguous. This CDR3 is 13 amino acids long. The V end lost 6 bases, the J end lost 4 bases, and 13 bases lay between the germline ends. For the CDR3, the DNA is TGTGCCAGCAGCCCAATCCTACGATACGAGCAGTACTTC. The encoded protein is CASSPILRYEQYF.

V and J are TRBV3-1 (or the pseudogene TRBV3-2) and TRBJ1-4; D remains ambiguous. Germline V lookup: CDR1 LGHDT, CDR2 YNNKEL (reference sequence). V was trimmed by 5 bases and J by 8 bases, leaving 15 bases between them. The CDR3 is 14 residues long. CDR3 coding DNA: TGTGCCAGCAGCACCTCCGGGTACAGCGAAAAACTGTTTTTT. Translating gives CASSTSGYSEKLFF.

The V and J genes are TRBV6-1 and TRBJ2-7, with 11 bases aligning to TRBD2. This CDR3 contains 16 residues. Germline values: CDR1 MNHNS, CDR2 SASEGT. J was trimmed by 2 bases and V by 4 bases; bases with no gene match: 7. The CDR3 region is CASSGVAGGPPYEQYF. CDR3 DNA: TGTGCCAGCAGTGGAGTAGCGGGGGGGCCTCCCTACGAGCAGTACTTC.